The subject of this entry is one T cell receptor beta chain. Antigen: not known. This entry comes from a study of spatial heterogeneity in lung cancer. As for the study in general: Each time, sequencing found more beta-chain sequences than alpha-chain sequences. Within raw reads, each unique TCR and UMI combination appeared on average more than ten times. General study points: There were more appearances of ubiquitous expanded tumor TCRs in blood at resection than at follow-up.

Each CDR3 protein gets one entry after TCRdb re-called the 5' RACE reads with MiXCR. The sample has 25,000 or so distinct CDR3 sequences, roughly 4.5% seen once. V lost 5 bases and J lost 4, with 9 bases in between. The germline CDR1 and CDR2 sequences are MGHDK and SYGVNS. The CDR3 is 13 amino acids. Time point described: sample taken at primary tumor resection. Whole RNA came from tumor, nontumor lung or frozen PBMC and was sequenced without being sorted. There were roughly 72 donors, all of them untreated patients with early-stage non-small cell lung cancer. This material consisted of PBMCs, taken at surgery. The chain joins TRBV25-1 to TRBJ2-1, with D possibly being TRBD1 or TRBD2 (5 bases each). The receptor's source is a male donor with early-stage non-small cell lung cancer. This CDR3 is CASSRDHYNEQFF. CDR3 nucleotides: TGTGCCAGCAGTAGGGACCATTACAATGAGCAGTTCTTC.